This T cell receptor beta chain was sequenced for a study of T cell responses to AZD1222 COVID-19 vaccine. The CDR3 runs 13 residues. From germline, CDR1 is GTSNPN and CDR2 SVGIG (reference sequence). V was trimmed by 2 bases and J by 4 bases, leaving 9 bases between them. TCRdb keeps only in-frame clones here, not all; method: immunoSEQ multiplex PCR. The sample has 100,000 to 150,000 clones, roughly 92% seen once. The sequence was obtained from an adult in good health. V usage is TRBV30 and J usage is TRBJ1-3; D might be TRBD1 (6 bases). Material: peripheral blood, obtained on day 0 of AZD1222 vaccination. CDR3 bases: TGTGCCTGGAGTAGGGGGACCGGAAACACCATATATTTT. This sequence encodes CAWSRGTGNTIYF.